Here is one T cell receptor (beta chain) with its context. What it binds is not known. These data are taken from a study of radiotherapy plus CTLA-4 blockade in lung cancer. As for the study in general: An objective response was seen in around 19% of patients, and disease control in around 33%. Study-wide points: How blood T cell clones changed early, along with interferon-beta, reportedly forecast response best.

Generated by immunoSEQ multiplex PCR, the TCRdb table keeps only in-frame clones and is missing some. The table has roughly 80,000 clones, around 79% seen once. Receiving focal radiation plus CTLA-4 blockade with ipilimumab were patients who had chemo-refractory metastatic non-small-cell lung cancer. With 0 bases removed from V and 8 bases from J, the gap between germline ends came to 21 bases. Per germline, CDR1 SGDLS and CDR2 YYNGEE. There are 16 residues in the CDR3. V usage is TRBV9 and J usage is TRBJ2-7; TRBD2 is a possible D gene (5 bases). The receptor was derived from a human donor with non-small cell lung cancer who had a partial response to radiotherapy plus ipilimumab. Some clones in this sample may be carry-over from other donors' samples. The sequenced sample was peripheral blood, obtained from a patient treated with radiotherapy plus ipilimumab. The CDR3 DNA is TGTGCCAGCAGCGTAGTTCGGGTAAGGAGGCCGTCCCAGCAGTACTTC. This codes for CASSVVRVRRPSQQYF.